The 4 T cell receptor beta chains below come from one sample, sequenced in a study of blood T cell repertoires in COVID-19. Data came from immunoSEQ multiplex PCR; TCRdb stores just in-frame clones and leaves some out. This table has approximately 240,000 clones, 65% to 85% appearing once. Material for sequencing was peripheral blood. These receptors were collected from a woman in her thirties who had recovered from COVID-19.

This chain links TRBV29-1 with TRBJ2-1, with D maybe TRBD2 (6 bases). The CDR3 extends over 13 amino acids. Trimming removed 3 bases from V and 5 bases from J, with 11 bases in between. Per germline, CDR1 SQVTM and CDR2 ANQGSEA. CDR3 loop: CSVDTGEDNEQFF. CDR3 DNA: TGCAGCGTTGATACGGGAGAGGACAATGAGCAGTTCTTC.

The genes are TRBV30 and TRBJ2-5, with 12 positions matching TRBD2. The CDR3 contains 16 residues. CDR1 GTSNPN and CDR2 SVGIG come from the germline V gene (reference sequence). V lost 4 bases to trimming and J lost 2 bases; unmatched junction nucleotides: 8. The CDR3 spells CAWNLAGGGRQETQYF. The CDR3 coding sequence is TGTGCCTGGAACCTAGCGGGAGGGGGAAGACAAGAGACCCAGTACTTC.

CDR3 in DNA: TGTGCCAGCAGCCGACAGCTACCTTCCTACGAGCAGTACTTC. Its protein is CASSRQLPSYEQYF. The chain carries TRBV7-9 and TRBJ2-7, with a weak D call TRBD1 (5 bases). The CDR3 loop spans 14 amino acids. Germline lookup yields CDR1 SEHNR and CDR2 FQNEAQ (reference sequence). V was clipped by 5 bases and J by 1 base, with 12 bases between them.

This clone was seen just once. The V and J genes are TRBV6-1 and TRBJ1-5, with 9 bases matching TRBD1. Losses at the gene ends were 2 bases for V and 6 bases for J; bases not matched to a gene: 8. Germline V gene sequence: CDR1 MNHNS, CDR2 SASEGT. This CDR3 has 16 residues. For the CDR3, the DNA is TGTGCCAGCAGTGAACATGGGACAGGGAATTTTCAGCCCCAGCATTTT. Protein: CASSEHGTGNFQPQHF.